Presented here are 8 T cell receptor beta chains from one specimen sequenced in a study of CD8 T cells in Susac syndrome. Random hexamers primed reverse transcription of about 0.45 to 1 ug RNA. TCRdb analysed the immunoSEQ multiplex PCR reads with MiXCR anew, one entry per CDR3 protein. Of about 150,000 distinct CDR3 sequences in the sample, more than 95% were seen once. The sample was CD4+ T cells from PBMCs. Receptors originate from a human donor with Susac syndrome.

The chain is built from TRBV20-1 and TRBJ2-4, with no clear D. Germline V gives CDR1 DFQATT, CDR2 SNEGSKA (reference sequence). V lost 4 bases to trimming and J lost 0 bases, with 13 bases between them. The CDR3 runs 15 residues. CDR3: CSAILASAAKNIQYF. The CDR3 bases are TGCAGTGCTATCCTCGCGTCGGCAGCCAAAAACATTCAGTACTTC.

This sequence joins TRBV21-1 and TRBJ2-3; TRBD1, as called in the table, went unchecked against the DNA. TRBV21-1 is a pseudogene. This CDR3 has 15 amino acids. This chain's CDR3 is CASSTRDRGTDTQYF. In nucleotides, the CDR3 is TGTGCCAGCAGCACCCGGGACAGGGGAACAGATACGCAGTATTTT.

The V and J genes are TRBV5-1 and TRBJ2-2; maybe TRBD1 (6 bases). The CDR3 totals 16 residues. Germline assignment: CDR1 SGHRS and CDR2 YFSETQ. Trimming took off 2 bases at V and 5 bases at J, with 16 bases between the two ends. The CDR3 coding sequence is TGCGCCAGCAGCTTCCAAGGAAACAGGGTGACCGGGGAGCTGTTTTTT. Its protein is CASSFQGNRVTGELFF.

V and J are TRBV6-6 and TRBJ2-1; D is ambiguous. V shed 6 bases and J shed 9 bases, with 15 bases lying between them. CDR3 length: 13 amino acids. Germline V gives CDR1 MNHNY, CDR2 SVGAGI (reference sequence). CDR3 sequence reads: CASSPRTIPEQFF. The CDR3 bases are TGTGCCAGCAGCCCCCGCACTATTCCTGAGCAGTTCTTC.

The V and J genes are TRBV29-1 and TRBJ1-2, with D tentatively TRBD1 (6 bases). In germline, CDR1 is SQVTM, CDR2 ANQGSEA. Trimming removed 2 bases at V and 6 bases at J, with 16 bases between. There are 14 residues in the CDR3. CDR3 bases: TGCAGCGTTGAAAGACAGGCTCGGGGGAATGGCTACACCTTC. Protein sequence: CSVERQARGNGYTF.

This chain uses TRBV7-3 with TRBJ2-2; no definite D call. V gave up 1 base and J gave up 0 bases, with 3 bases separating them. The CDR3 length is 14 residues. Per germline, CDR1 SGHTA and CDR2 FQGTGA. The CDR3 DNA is TGTGCCAGCAGCTTAAATCCGAACACCGGGGAGCTGTTTTTT. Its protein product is CASSLNPNTGELFF.

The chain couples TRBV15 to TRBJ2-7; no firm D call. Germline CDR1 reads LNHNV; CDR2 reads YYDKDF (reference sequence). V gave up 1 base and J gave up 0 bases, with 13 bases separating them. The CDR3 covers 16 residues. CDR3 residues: CATSRAFHRPSYEQYF. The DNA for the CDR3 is TGTGCCACCAGCAGAGCATTTCATCGTCCCTCCTACGAGCAGTACTTC.

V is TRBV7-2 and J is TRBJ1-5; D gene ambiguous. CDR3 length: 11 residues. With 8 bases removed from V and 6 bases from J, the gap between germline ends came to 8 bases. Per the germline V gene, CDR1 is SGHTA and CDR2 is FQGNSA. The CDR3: CASGDSQPQHF. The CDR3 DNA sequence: TGTGCCAGCGGGGATAGTCAGCCCCAGCATTTT.